A single sample is the source of the 17 T cell receptor beta chains below, sequenced in a study of T-cell memory formation after mild COVID-19. MiXCR, applied by TCRdb to the 5' RACE reads, yields one record per CDR3 protein. The top ten clones hold roughly 20% of a sample with roughly 240,000 distinct CDR3 sequences, around 15% of them seen once. The material sequenced was PBMCs or a T cell subset sorted from them (not recorded which). These receptors were taken from a young man who had mild COVID-19 (a few samples of this study predate the infection). Cell type and time point are not known.

This clonotype was counted a few times. This rearrangement joins TRBV7-3 to TRBJ1-2, with D possibly being TRBD1 (6 bases). This CDR3 is 14 amino acids long. Germline V gene lookup returns CDR1 SGHTA and CDR2 FQGTGA. With 1 base removed from V and 4 bases from J, the gap between germline ends came to 10 bases. CDR3 nucleotide sequence: TGTGCCAGCAGCTTAAATGGGGGCGCCTATGGCTACACCTTC. Translation: CASSLNGGAYGYTF.

V gene TRBV7-9 combines with J gene TRBJ2-7, with D perhaps matching TRBD2 (5 bases). The CDR3 loop spans 12 amino acids. From germline, CDR1 is SEHNR and CDR2 FQNEAQ (reference sequence). V shed 4 bases and J shed 3 bases, with 7 bases lying between them. CDR3 nucleotides: TGTGCCAGCAGCTCACGGGACTACGAGCAGTACTTC. Protein product: CASSSRDYEQYF.

This clonotype was seen a handful of times. The rearrangement joins TRBV7-2 to TRBJ2-3; 9 bases are shared with TRBD2. The length of the CDR3 is 16 residues. Trimming removed 2 bases from V and 4 bases from J; junction bases left unmatched: 7. The V gene's germline CDR1 is SGHTA and CDR2 FQGNSA. The CDR3, as DNA: TGTGCCAGCAGCTTATTTAATAGCGGGGGCCCAGATACGCAGTATTTT. The encoded protein is CASSLFNSGGPDTQYF.

The genes are TRBV4-1 and TRBJ2-5; no definite D call. V was shortened by 1 base and J by 5 bases, with 14 bases between the two germline ends. Germline V gene lookup returns CDR1 MGHRA and CDR2 YSYEKL. This CDR3 region has 15 residues. The DNA for the CDR3 is TGCGCCAGCAGCCAAGTATTCGGGCTAGGGGAGACCCAGTACTTC. Translated, it gives CASSQVFGLGETQYF.

This clonotype was counted at least ten times. The genes are TRBV7-3 and TRBJ2-2; D unresolved. CDR3 length: 13 amino acids. In germline, CDR1 is SGHTA, CDR2 FQGTGA. V was shortened by 1 base and J by 4 bases, with 4 bases between the two germline ends. CDR3 bases: TGTGCCAGCAGCTTAAACCCCACCGGGGAGCTGTTTTTT. As protein: CASSLNPTGELFF.

The rearrangement joins TRBV19 to TRBJ2-7, with D perhaps assigned TRBD1 or TRBD2 (5 bases each). There are 13 residues in the CDR3. Per germline, CDR1 LNHDA and CDR2 SQIVND (reference sequence). V was trimmed by 2 bases and J by 5 bases, leaving 10 bases between them. CDR3 protein: CASSISGTDEQYF. CDR3 nucleotide sequence: TGTGCCAGTAGTATATCGGGGACGGACGAGCAGTACTTC.

This clonotype was observed many times. The genes are TRBV4-1 and TRBJ1-1; the D is unclear. Trimming cost V 0 bases and J 5 bases, with 10 bases left between them. CDR1 and CDR2 from the germline V gene are MGHRA and YSYEKL. The CDR3 is 14 amino acids. Here the CDR3 DNA reads TGCGCCAGCAGCCAAGACTTGGTCGGGACTGAAGCTTTCTTT. Translation: CASSQDLVGTEAFF.

The chain employs TRBV4-1 and TRBJ2-7; no reliable D call. CDR3 length: 14 amino acids. Germline values: CDR1 MGHRA, CDR2 YSYEKL. V dropped 0 bases and J dropped 2 bases, with 8 bases sitting between them. DNA for the CDR3: TGCGCCAGCAGCCAAGATAAACACACCTACGAGCAGTACTTC. This encodes CASSQDKHTYEQYF.

This clonotype was counted many times. The chain has TRBV7-8 and TRBJ2-1; TRBD1 might be the D (6 bases). From germline, CDR1 is SGHVS and CDR2 FQNEAQ. The CDR3 contains 16 residues. V was pared by 5 bases and J by 2 bases, with 16 bases between. The CDR3 region has the DNA TGTGCCAGCAGCAAACTGAAGGGGGAAGCCTACAATGAGCAGTTCTTC. Amino acids: CASSKLKGEAYNEQFF.

This clonotype was seen more than once but under ten times. The V and J genes are TRBV6-2 or TRBV6-3 and TRBJ2-7; 9 bases map to TRBD1. Germline CDR1 MNHEY, CDR2 SVGEGT. The CDR3 is made up of 15 amino acids. V trimming: 4 bases; J trimming: 3 bases; junction bases outside the gene matches: 7. CDR3 protein: CASSLPGTGFYEQYF. For the CDR3, the DNA is TGTGCCAGCAGTTTACCCGGGACAGGGTTCTACGAGCAGTACTTC.

This clonotype was counted between two and nine times. This chain links TRBV4-1 with TRBJ2-1, with TRBD2 identical over 13 bases. CDR3 size: 16 residues. V dropped 7 bases and J dropped 2; count of bases not matched to a gene: 5. From germline, CDR1 is MGHRA and CDR2 YSYEKL. The CDR3 here is CASNRLAGGPYNEQFF. CDR3 nucleotides: TGCGCCAGCAACCGACTAGCGGGGGGCCCCTACAATGAGCAGTTCTTC.

This chain links TRBV6-5 with TRBJ2-5; the D is unclear. Germline V gene sequence: CDR1 MNHEY, CDR2 SVGAGI. This CDR3 contains 15 residues. Trimming removed 4 bases at V and 3 bases at J, with 15 bases between. The CDR3: CASSSLPAGEETQYF. CDR3 DNA sequence: TGTGCCAGCAGTTCTCTCCCCGCCGGCGAAGAGACCCAGTACTTC.

This clonotype was seen repeatedly, ten times or more. The genes are TRBV12-3 or TRBV12-4 and TRBJ2-5, with D unresolved. The CDR3 runs to 14 residues. V lost 6 bases to trimming and J lost 7 bases, with 18 bases between them. The CDR3 reads CASSHPSFGGTQYF. The CDR3 region has the DNA TGTGCCAGCAGCCACCCGAGTTTCGGCGGGACCCAGTACTTC.

This clonotype was seen more than once but under ten times. CDR3 loop: CATRSPDTQYF. In DNA form, the CDR3 reads TGTGCCACCCGGTCCCCAGATACGCAGTATTTT. The gene calls are TRBV6-5 and TRBJ2-3; D gene uncertain. Germline V CDR1 and CDR2: MNHEY, SVGAGI. V was pared by 10 bases and J by 4 bases, with 9 bases between. This CDR3 has 11 residues.

The V gene is TRBV6-5, the J gene TRBJ2-1; D tentatively reads TRBD1 or TRBD2 (6 bases each). V was pared by 2 bases and J by 4 bases, with 12 bases between. CDR3 length equals 15 residues. CDR1 and CDR2 from the germline V gene are MNHEY and SVGAGI. CDR3 coding DNA: TGTGCCAGCAGTTACCTGGGGGGCCGTTACAATGAGCAGTTCTTC. Its protein is CASSYLGGRYNEQFF.

The V gene is TRBV5-1, the J gene TRBJ2-2, with TRBD1 matching 8 bases. Per the germline V gene, CDR1 is SGHRS and CDR2 is YFSETQ. V was pared by 5 bases and J by 1 base, with 7 bases of the junction left unmatched. The CDR3 contains 16 residues. The CDR3 here is CASSYLGTGNTGELFF. In nucleotides, the CDR3 is TGCGCCAGCAGTTACCTCGGGACAGGGAACACCGGGGAGCTGTTTTTT.

CDR3 loop: CASSLEVAEQETQYF. The CDR3 region has the DNA TGTGCCAGCAGCTTAGAAGTGGCGGAGCAAGAGACCCAGTACTTC. This chain connects TRBV7-6 to TRBJ2-5; D not resolved. Germline-derived CDR1 and CDR2 are SGHVS and FNYEAQ. V lost 1 base to trimming and J lost 2 bases, with 11 bases between them. This CDR3 has 15 residues.